This T cell receptor (beta chain) originates from a study of shared clonotypes between healthy human individuals. Under the authors' procedure: Filtering differed because ImmunoSEQ produced junction-only sequences that carried no quality scores. Repertoires were generated with immunoSEQ multiplex PCR, while TCRdb's copy carries only in-frame clones and drops some. V, J and clone size are taken as reported in that table, and D and trimming were inferred from the DNA itself. The sample includes about 490,000 clones, about 79% of them seen just once. Each of the donors was a healthy adult who was HIV-negative and had not had a recent acute infection or vaccination. The CDR3 runs to 13 residues. CDR1 KGHSH and CDR2 LQKENI come from the germline V gene. V was pared by 6 bases and J by 5 bases, with 11 bases between. Study findings and constraints: The study drew on few donors, limiting represented genetic and exposure-history diversity.

A remark on this clone: The target antigen is unknown.

The sample consisted of PBMCs. This receptor was obtained from a woman aged 40 to 50 in good health. Some clones in this sample may be carry-over from other donors' samples. The chain combines TRBV18 with TRBJ1-5; D is perhaps TRBD1 (5 bases). CDR3 in DNA: TGTGCCAGCTCCCCGGACACGGATCAGCCCCAGCATTTT. This sequence encodes CASSPDTDQPQHF.